The 19 T cell receptor beta chains in this list originate from one sample, sequenced in a study of blood T cell repertoires in COVID-19. Clones were sequenced by immunoSEQ multiplex PCR, and TCRdb holds only the in-frame ones, with some missing. The sample consists of fewer than 400,000 clones, about nine tenths of them appearing once. The sample comprised PBMCs or T cells enriched from blood (not recorded which). These receptor sequences come from a woman in her 30s who had recovered from COVID-19.

A note on this clone: The sample has other DNA sequences that encode this CDR3 too. The chain uses TRBV9 and TRBJ1-5, with TRBD1 as a possible D gene (6 bases). The germline V gene has CDR1 SGDLS and CDR2 YYNGEE. V was pared by 0 bases and J by 3 bases, with 7 bases between. This CDR3 comprises 14 residues. The CDR3 nucleotides read TGTGCCAGCAGCGTAGGGACAGTCAATCAGCCCCAGCATTTT. Translating gives CASSVGTVNQPQHF.

The rearrangement links TRBV9 to TRBJ2-1, with 8 bases identical to TRBD2. Trimming took 1 base from V and 10 from J; bases not matched to a gene: 10. CDR1 is SGDLS, CDR2 YYNGEE, per germline. The CDR3 extends over 15 amino acids. CDR3 amino acids: CASSVSGGPSKEQFF. In nucleotides, the CDR3 is TGTGCCAGCAGCGTATCGGGAGGGCCATCGAAGGAGCAGTTCTTC.

The J gene is TRBJ2-2, the V gene TRBV3-1 (or the pseudogene TRBV3-2); 11 bases align to TRBD1. V lost 6 bases, J lost 6 bases, and 6 bases stayed unmatched. Germline-derived CDR1 and CDR2 are LGHDT and YNNKEL (reference sequence). The CDR3 loop spans 15 amino acids. CDR3 sequence (DNA): TGTGCCAGCAGGCCCGGGACAGGGGGGGCCGGGGAGCTGTTTTTT. Translation: CASRPGTGGAGELFF.

The chain has TRBV7-9 and TRBJ1-2; 11 positions match TRBD1. This CDR3 comprises 16 residues. Trimming at V came to 1 base and at J to 5 bases, leaving 6 bases not matched to a gene. Germline V CDR1 and CDR2: SEHNR, FQNEAQ (reference sequence). CDR3 in DNA: TGTGCCAGCAGCTTAGGCGGGACAGGGGGGATATATGGCTACACCTTC. Translated: CASSLGGTGGIYGYTF.

The rearrangement uses TRBV5-4 and TRBJ2-7, with 8 nucleotides matching TRBD2. Trimming at V came to 3 bases and at J to 0 bases, leaving 2 bases not matched to a gene. Germline V gives CDR1 SGHNT, CDR2 YYREEE (reference sequence). CDR3 length equals 14 residues. The CDR3 loop is CASSSGLVSYEQYF. CDR3 DNA: TGTGCCAGCAGCTCGGGACTAGTCTCCTACGAGCAGTACTTC.

The chain recombines TRBV6-6 with TRBJ2-7, with D maybe TRBD2 (5 bases). The CDR3 contains 17 residues. Trimming left V 5 bases short and J 4 bases short, with 24 bases between. Germline CDR1 and CDR2: MNHNY and SVGAGI (reference sequence). The CDR3 reads CASSHNGRVAGPYEQYF. The CDR3 DNA sequence: TGTGCCAGCAGTCACAACGGGCGGGTGGCCGGACCTTACGAGCAGTACTTC.

The CDR3 is CASSPLPSGQETQYF. As DNA, the CDR3 is TGTGCCAGCAGTCCGCTGCCCTCGGGGCAAGAGACCCAGTACTTC. This chain uses TRBV5-4 with TRBJ2-5; tentative D call: TRBD2 (5 bases). Germline V gene sequence: CDR1 SGHNT, CDR2 YYREEE (reference sequence). CDR3 length: 15 residues. V lost 5 bases to trimming and J lost 2 bases, with 16 bases between them.

This clone appeared a few times. This chain joins TRBV5-1 and TRBJ2-2, with D possibly matching TRBD2 (6 bases). The CDR3 is made up of 17 amino acids. V was trimmed by 4 bases and J by 2 bases, leaving 18 bases between them. Germline CDR1 reads SGHRS; CDR2 reads YFSETQ. The CDR3 bases are TGCGCCAGCAGCCAAACTCCCGGGACTCACAACACCGGGGAGCTGTTTTTT. Its protein is CASSQTPGTHNTGELFF.

In the case of this clone: The same CDR3 can be traced to other DNA sequences in this sample. V and J are TRBV7-3 and TRBJ1-6; 7 bases map to TRBD1. This CDR3 contains 14 residues. The germline CDR1 and CDR2 sequences are SGHTA and FQGTGA. V shed 5 bases, J shed 6 bases, and the junction held 4 bases outside the gene matches. CDR3 region: CASSPGTANSPLHF. CDR3 nucleotides: TGTGCCAGCAGCCCCGGGACAGCTAATTCACCCCTCCACTTT.

The rearrangement uses TRBV7-8 and TRBJ2-7; tentative D call: TRBD1 (7 bases). The germline V gene has CDR1 SGHVS and CDR2 FQNEAQ. Trimming took off 6 bases at V and 6 bases at J, with 27 bases between the two ends. This CDR3 spans 17 amino acids. The CDR3: CASRLGSTRDRRGEQYF. The CDR3 nucleotides are TGTGCCAGCAGACTAGGAAGTACGCGGGACAGACGGGGCGAGCAGTACTTC.

The rearrangement uses TRBV27 and TRBJ1-4, with D uncertain. The V end was cut by 6 bases, the J end by 7 bases, with 12 bases between. CDR1 MNHEY and CDR2 SMNVEV come from the germline V gene (reference sequence). The CDR3 contains 13 residues. In nucleotides, the CDR3 is TGTGCCAGCAGCGTCCCGGGGTCTGAAAAACTGTTTTTT. Its protein product is CASSVPGSEKLFF.

This chain links TRBV9 with TRBJ1-3; D unclear. Germline CDR1 SGDLS, CDR2 YYNGEE. The CDR3 has 13 amino acids. Trimming removed 3 bases at V and 4 bases at J, with 8 bases between. The CDR3 nucleotides read TGTGCCAGCAGCGAGGCAGGCGGAAACACCATATATTTT. It codes for CASSEAGGNTIYF.

The chain carries TRBV30 and TRBJ2-2; the D gene is possibly TRBD2 (5 bases). Germline CDR1 and CDR2: GTSNPN and SVGIG (reference sequence). The CDR3 spans 15 residues. With 6 bases removed from V and 0 bases from J, the gap between germline ends came to 14 bases. The CDR3 DNA reads as TGTGCCTGCCCCTGGGGAGCTACGAACACCGGGGAGCTGTTTTTT. Protein: CACPWGATNTGELFF.

V usage is TRBV7-9 and J usage is TRBJ2-3; 9 positions match TRBD1. This CDR3 spans 13 amino acids. Per germline, CDR1 SEHNR and CDR2 FQNEAQ (reference sequence). J gave up 10 bases and V 8 bases, and 10 bases lay outside the gene matches. In DNA, the CDR3 is TGTGCCAGCCGGACAGGGGTCAGCAGCGCGCAGTATTTT. Amino acids: CASRTGVSSAQYF.

This chain links TRBV11-2 with TRBJ1-4; 9 bases are shared with TRBD1. This CDR3 contains 16 residues. The V segment lost 5 bases and the J segment 6 bases; nucleotides outside the gene matches: 10. Germline V gene lookup returns CDR1 SGHAT and CDR2 FQNNGV. The CDR3 is CASSPIRGQGYEKLFF. In DNA, the CDR3 is TGTGCCAGCAGCCCGATACGGGGACAGGGCTATGAAAAACTGTTTTTT.

The sample holds one count of this clone. The chain uses TRBV12-2 and TRBJ1-1; TRBD1, as called in the table, went unchecked against the DNA. TRBV12-2 is described as a pseudogene. There are 15 residues in the CDR3. In DNA, the CDR3 is TGTGCAAGTCGCAGATCACAGGGATGGAGTTTGGGAGCTTTCTTT. Translation gives CASRRSQGWSLGAFF.

The gene calls are TRBV18 and TRBJ1-1; TRBD1 might be the D (5 bases). Between the trimmed V and J ends, which lost 3 bases and 0 bases, there was a span of 8 bases. Germline-derived CDR1 and CDR2 are KGHSH and LQKENI. The CDR3 totals 14 residues. This CDR3 reads CASSPGLMNTEAFF. CDR3 bases: TGTGCCAGCTCACCGGGACTTATGAACACTGAAGCTTTCTTT.

This clone appeared a single time. The J gene is TRBJ1-2, the V gene TRBV5-1, with 9 bases lining up with TRBD1. Per germline, CDR1 SGHRS and CDR2 YFSETQ. The CDR3 loop spans 18 amino acids. Germline trimming cut 1 base from V and 2 bases from J; bases unmatched to any gene: 12. The CDR3 is CASSLPLKPGQGNYGYTF. CDR3 bases: TGCGCCAGCAGCTTGCCGCTCAAGCCGGGACAGGGAAACTATGGCTACACCTTC. Drawing the rest from reference TRBV5-1 and TRBJ1-2, the complete variable domain is KAGVTQTPRYLIKTRGQQVTLSCSPISGHRSVSWYQQTPGQGLQFLFEYFSETQRNKGNFPGRFSGRQFSNSRSEMNVSTLELGDSALYLCASSLPLKPGQGNYGYTFGSGTRLTVV.

The rearrangement joins TRBV27 to TRBJ2-7; 8 bases are shared with TRBD2. Germline assignment: CDR1 MNHEY and CDR2 SMNVEV (reference sequence). V lost 9 bases, J lost 2 bases, and 6 bases stayed unmatched. The CDR3 sequence is 13 residues long. CDR3 protein: CASSSGSAYEQYF. Here the CDR3 DNA reads TGTGCCAGTTCTAGCGGGTCAGCCTACGAGCAGTACTTC.